Listed below are T cell receptor beta chains from one sample, sequenced in a study of blood T cell repertoires in COVID-19. Assay used: immunoSEQ multiplex PCR; TCRdb lists only in-frame clones, some missing. The profile shows around 97,000 clones, around nine tenths of them singletons. Input material: peripheral blood. These receptors were obtained from a human donor in a cohort sampled during active COVID-19. Each CDR3 is given with its conserved first and last residue. D genes are given only for firm matches. Clone size is shown for a subset of rows, as once, few, many or a class of expanded clone.

- | TRBJ1-1 | - | TRBV7-3 | 13 | CASSVQVNTEAFF | TGTGCCAGCAGCGTTCAGGTGAACACTGAAGCTTTCTTT
few | TRBJ1-1 | - | TRBV5-8 | 14 | CASSAGHPNTEAFF | TGTGCCAGCAGCGCAGGACACCCGAACACTGAAGCTTTCTTT
- | TRBJ1-3 | - | TRBV6-2/TRBV6-3 | 17 | CASSYSIRQGYGNTIYF | TGTGCCAGCAGTTACTCGATTCGGCAGGGTTACGGAAACACCATATATTTT
- | TRBJ1-5 | - | TRBV5-1 | 15 | CASSLEGVRNQPQHF | TGCGCCAGCAGCTTGGAAGGGGTTCGCAATCAGCCCCAGCATTTT
- | TRBJ2-3 | - | TRBV30 | 14 | CAWSVLGAVDTQYF | TGTGCCTGGAGTGTACTGGGGGCGGTAGATACGCAGTATTTT
- | TRBJ2-3 | TRBD2 | TRBV3-1/TRBV3-2 | 15 | CASSRGGGRGDTQYF | TGTGCCAGCAGCCGAGGAGGCGGGAGAGGAGATACGCAGTATTTT
- | TRBJ2-5 | - | TRBV18 | 17 | CASSPLGLIAGQETQYF | TGTGCCAGCTCACCACTTGGTCTTATTGCGGGACAAGAGACCCAGTACTTC
- | TRBJ1-1 | - | TRBV3-1/TRBV3-2 | 15 | CASSQEGALDTEAFF | TGTGCCAGCAGCCAAGAGGGCGCCCTGGACACTGAAGCTTTCTTT
few | TRBJ2-1 | TRBD2 | TRBV5-1 | 15 | CASSYSGVGLNEQFF | TGCGCCAGCAGCTATAGCGGGGTAGGATTAAATGAGCAGTTCTTC
- | TRBJ2-1 | TRBD1 | TRBV2 | 14 | CASSELGQYNEQFF | TGTGCCAGCAGTGAATTGGGACAGTACAATGAGCAGTTCTTC
- | TRBJ1-2 | - | TRBV30 | 17 | CAWSTGGGRTYNYGYTF | TGTGCCTGGAGTACCGGGGGGGGAAGGACATATAACTATGGCTACACCTTC
- | TRBJ2-5 | TRBD2 | TRBV4-2 | 15 | CASSPQGLPQETQYF | TGTGCCAGCAGCCCCCAGGGACTACCTCAAGAGACCCAGTACTTC
- | TRBJ2-5 | - | TRBV6-5 | 16 | CASSYSGATRKETQYF | TGTGCCAGCAGTTACTCGGGGGCCACTCGTAAAGAGACCCAGTACTTC
- | TRBJ2-1 | TRBD2 | TRBV19 | 12 | CASGPSGNEQFF | TGTGCCAGTGGCCCTAGCGGCAATGAGCAGTTCTTC
- | TRBJ2-1 | - | TRBV27 | 15 | CASSLEGLIGNEQFF | TGTGCCAGCAGTTTAGAGGGCCTCATCGGGAATGAGCAGTTCTTC
once | TRBJ1-1 | TRBD1 | TRBV7-2 | 15 | CASSLTRGTNTEAFF | TGTGCCAGCAGCTTAACCAGGGGGACTAACACTGAAGCTTTCTTT
- | TRBJ1-2 | - | TRBV11-2 | 17 | CASSLEPAAALRVGYTF | TGTGCCAGCAGCTTAGAGCCGGCTGCTGCCCTCCGGGTTGGCTACACCTTC
- | TRBJ1-1 | TRBD1 | TRBV11-2 | 14 | CASSQGGQNTEAFF | TGTGCCAGTTCGCAAGGGGGCCAGAACACTGAAGCTTTCTTT
- | TRBJ2-1 | TRBD2 | TRBV7-8 | 16 | CASSINRAGGNNEQFF | TGTGCCAGCAGCATAAACAGGGCGGGGGGGAACAATGAGCAGTTCTTC
- | TRBJ1-5 | TRBD1 | TRBV7-8 | 17 | CASSLERQGWDNQPQHF | TGTGCCAGCAGCTTAGAGAGACAGGGTTGGGACAATCAGCCCCAGCATTTT
- | TRBJ1-2 | - | TRBV18 | 16 | CASSPDRSTSQGGYTF | TGTGCCAGCTCACCAGACCGCTCCACGTCCCAGGGTGGCTACACCTTC
- | TRBJ1-2 | - | TRBV5-6 | 12 | CASSLRRLGYTF | TGTGCCAGCAGCTTGCGTAGACTTGGCTACACCTTC
- | TRBJ2-1 | - | TRBV7-9 | 16 | CASSLVALRSYNEQFF | TGTGCCAGCAGCTTGGTAGCGCTCAGGTCCTACAATGAGCAGTTCTTC
- | TRBJ2-7 | - | TRBV6-5 | 12 | CASSLTGGEQYF | TGTGCCAGCAGTTTAACCGGGGGCGAGCAGTACTTC
- | TRBJ2-3 | - | TRBV5-5 | 12 | CASSFLTDTQYF | TGTGCCAGCAGCTTTCTCACAGATACGCAGTATTTT
- | TRBJ1-2 | - | TRBV3-1/TRBV3-2 | 13 | CASSQEVSGGYTF | TGTGCCAGCAGCCAAGAAGTCAGTGGGGGGTACACCTTC
- | TRBJ1-2 | - | TRBV6-1 | 15 | CASSEPGGRGYGYTF | TGTGCCAGCAGTGAACCGGGAGGACGAGGCTATGGCTACACCTTC
- | TRBJ2-2 | TRBD1 | TRBV30 | 16 | CAWSSGQPSNTGELFF | TGTGCCTGGAGTTCGGGACAGCCTTCGAACACCGGGGAGCTGTTTTTT
- | TRBJ1-1 | - | TRBV5-1 | 13 | CASREGSNTEAFF | TGCGCCAGCAGGGAGGGTTCGAACACTGAAGCTTTCTTT
- | TRBJ1-2 | TRBD1 | TRBV7-2 | 15 | CASSLRDSTFYGYTF | TGTGCCAGCAGCCTAAGGGACAGCACCTTCTATGGCTACACCTTC
few | TRBJ2-4 | - | TRBV7-2 | 16 | CASSSLGGGPFDIQYF | TGTGCCAGCAGCTCACTAGGGGGAGGGCCTTTCGACATTCAGTACTTC
- | TRBJ2-5 | - | TRBV21-1 | 17 | CASSTERDAGDKETQYF | TGTGCCAGCAGCACGGAAAGGGATGCGGGAGACAAAGAGACCCAGTACTTC
- | TRBJ1-1 | - | TRBV21-1 | 14 | CASSTSTGGTEAFF | TGTGCCAGCAGCACCTCGACGGGGGGCACTGAAGCTTTCTTT
few | TRBJ2-2 | TRBD2 | TRBV10-1 | 14 | CASRPSGSTGELFF | TGCGCCAGCAGGCCTAGCGGGAGTACCGGGGAGCTGTTTTTT
- | TRBJ2-1 | TRBD2 | TRBV27 | 15 | CASSPGTSGGAAPFF | TGTGCCAGCAGTCCCGGGACTAGCGGGGGGGCGGCCCCGTTCTTC
- | TRBJ2-5 | - | TRBV6-1 | 12 | CASANRKETQYF | TGTGCCAGCGCGAACCGTAAAGAGACCCAGTACTTC
- | TRBJ1-6 | - | TRBV6-2/TRBV6-3 | 15 | CASSYRGASNSPLHF | TGTGCCAGCAGTTACCGGGGGGCAAGTAATTCACCCCTCCACTTT
- | TRBJ2-3 | - | TRBV7-3 | 13 | CASSGGPTDTQYF | TGTGCCAGCAGCGGAGGCCCCACAGATACGCAGTATTTT